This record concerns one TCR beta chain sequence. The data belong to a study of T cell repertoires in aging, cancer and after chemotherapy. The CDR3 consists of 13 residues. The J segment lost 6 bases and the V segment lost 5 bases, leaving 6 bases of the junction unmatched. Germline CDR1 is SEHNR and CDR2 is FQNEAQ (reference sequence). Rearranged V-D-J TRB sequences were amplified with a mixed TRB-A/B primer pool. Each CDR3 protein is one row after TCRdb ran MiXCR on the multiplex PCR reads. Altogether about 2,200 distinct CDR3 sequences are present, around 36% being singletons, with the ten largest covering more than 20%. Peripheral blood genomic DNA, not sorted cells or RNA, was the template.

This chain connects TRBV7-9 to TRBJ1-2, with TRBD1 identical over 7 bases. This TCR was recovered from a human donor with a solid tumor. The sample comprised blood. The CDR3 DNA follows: TGTGCCAGCAGCCCGGGACAGCGCCATGGCTACACCTTC. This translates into CASSPGQRHGYTF. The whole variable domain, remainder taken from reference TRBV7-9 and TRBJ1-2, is DTGVSQNPRHKITKRGQNVTFRCDPISEHNRLYWYRQTLGQGPEFLTYFQNEAQLEKSRLLSDRFSAERPKGSFSTLEIQRTEQGDSAMYLCASSPGQRHGYTFGSGTRLTVV.